The 17 T cell receptor beta chains presented below share a single source sample, sequenced in a study of beta chain features in type 1 diabetes. Expressed TCRB transcripts were sequenced, since all the RNA that had been isolated was reverse transcribed. The protocol was immunoSEQ multiplex PCR, while the TCRdb copy is restricted to in-frame clones and leaves out a portion. This table has hundreds of thousands of clones, more than 9% appearing once. The material sequenced was naive CD4+ T cells from blood. The receptors derive from a woman between 18 and 30 years old in good health.

Here the CDR3 reads CSVRGTDTQYF. CDR3 bases: TGCAGCGTTCGAGGGACAGATACGCAGTATTTT. The chain employs TRBV29-1 and TRBJ2-3; D may be TRBD2 (5 bases). There are 11 residues in the CDR3. V was trimmed by 5 bases and J by 3 bases, leaving 6 bases between them. In germline, CDR1 is SQVTM, CDR2 ANQGSEA.

The V gene is TRBV7-3, the J gene TRBJ2-2; TRBD1 matches 7 bases. The V and J ends lost 2 bases and 0 bases, in that order; junction bases with no gene match: 3. Germline V gene data show CDR1 as SGHTA and CDR2 as FQGTGA. This CDR3 contains 16 residues. CDR3 region: CASSLLGGSNTGELFF. DNA for the CDR3: TGTGCCAGCAGCTTACTAGGGGGCTCGAACACCGGGGAGCTGTTTTTT. Supplemented by reference TRBV7-3 and TRBJ2-2, the full variable domain reads GAGVSQTPSNKVTEKGKYVELRCDPISGHTALYWYRQSLGQGPEFLIYFQGTGAADDSGLPNDRFFAVRPEGSVSTLKIQRTERGDSAVYLCASSLLGGSNTGELFFGEGSRLTVL.

Only a few counts were recorded for this clone. In nucleotides, the CDR3 is TGTGCCAGCAGCTTAAGGACTAGCGGGAGGGTTTACAATGAGCAGTTCTTC. This sequence encodes CASSLRTSGRVYNEQFF. This chain joins TRBV7-2 and TRBJ2-1, with 15 bases lining up with TRBD2. This CDR3 comprises 17 residues. Trimming cost V 2 bases and J 4 bases; bases outside gene matches: 3. Germline assignment: CDR1 SGHTA and CDR2 FQGNSA.

A few counts support this clone. The chain links TRBV18 to TRBJ2-7, with 9 bases aligning to TRBD1. CDR1 KGHSH and CDR2 LQKENI come from the germline V gene. The trim removed 6 bases at V and 3 bases at J, leaving 6 bases unmatched. The CDR3 contains 14 residues. The DNA for the CDR3 is TGTGCCAGCTCCCCGACAGGGGGGAACTACGAGCAGTACTTC. Translation gives CASSPTGGNYEQYF.

CDR3 in DNA: TGTGCCTGGAGTTTGCGGAGCAATCAGCCCCAGCATTTT. Residues: CAWSLRSNQPQHF. J is TRBJ1-5 and V is TRBV30; D is uncertain. V gave up 2 bases and J gave up 1 base, with 6 bases separating them. From germline, CDR1 is GTSNPN and CDR2 SVGIG (reference sequence). This CDR3 region has 13 residues.

This chain's CDR3 is CAISARTGGSYEQYF. CDR3 coding DNA: TGTGCCATCAGTGCAAGGACAGGGGGTTCCTACGAGCAGTACTTC. The V gene is TRBV10-3, the J gene TRBJ2-7, with 10 bases lining up with TRBD1. CDR1 and CDR2 (germline): ENHRY, SYGVKD. This CDR3 contains 15 residues. The junction had 4 bases not matched to a gene; V was cut back by 4 bases and J by 1 base.

This clone has only a few counts. This chain links TRBV6-5 with TRBJ2-2, with TRBD2 as a possible D gene (5 bases). Germline V gene data show CDR1 as MNHEY and CDR2 as SVGAGI. This CDR3 region has 14 residues. V lost 2 bases to trimming and J lost 6 bases, with 10 bases between them. The CDR3 coding sequence is TGTGCCAGCAGTTACCAAAGGACTGCCGGGGAGCTGTTTTTT. Translating gives CASSYQRTAGELFF.

This clone has a handful of counts. The gene calls are TRBV5-4 and TRBJ1-2, with D tentatively TRBD1 (5 bases). Germline V gene data show CDR1 as SGHNT and CDR2 as YYREEE (reference sequence). The CDR3 covers 14 residues. Trimming pared 3 bases from V and 2 bases from J, leaving 11 bases between. The CDR3 region has the DNA TGTGCCAGCAGCTCCGACAGAACGAACTATGGCTACACCTTC. It is translated as CASSSDRTNYGYTF.

This clone was seen more than once but under ten times. CDR3 sequence: CASSGQGISYEQYF. The CDR3 DNA sequence: TGTGCCAGCAGCGGACAGGGAATCTCCTACGAGCAGTACTTC. This chain uses TRBV5-4 with TRBJ2-7; 8 bases line up with TRBD1. The CDR3 contains 14 residues. J lost 0 bases, V lost 4 bases, and 3 bases had no gene match. Germline lookup yields CDR1 SGHNT and CDR2 YYREEE (reference sequence).

The rearrangement uses TRBV28 and TRBJ1-2, with a tentative D call TRBD1 (6 bases). Between the trimmed V and J ends, which lost 6 bases and 8 bases, there was a span of 13 bases. The CDR3 covers 12 residues. Per the germline V gene, CDR1 is MDHEN and CDR2 is SYDVKM. CDR3 nucleotides: TGTGCCAGCAGGACCGGACAGCCGGGCTACACCTTC. Protein product: CASRTGQPGYTF.

The chain combines TRBV6-6 with TRBJ1-5; unclear D gene. The V end lost 4 bases, the J end lost 0 bases, and 10 bases lay between the germline ends. This CDR3 has 15 residues. The germline V gene has CDR1 MNHNY and CDR2 SVGAGI (reference sequence). CDR3 sequence: CASSSQAGSNQPQHF. The CDR3 bases are TGTGCCAGCAGTTCTCAGGCGGGTAGCAATCAGCCCCAGCATTTT.

This chain uses TRBV5-1 with TRBJ1-2; 8 nucleotides align to TRBD1. V was pared by 5 bases and J by 4 bases, with 10 bases of the junction left unmatched. This CDR3 has 15 amino acids. Germline loops: CDR1 SGHRS, CDR2 YFSETQ. CDR3 DNA sequence: TGCGCCAGCAGTCAGACCGGGACAGGAAGCTATGGCTACACCTTC. Its translation: CASSQTGTGSYGYTF.

This clone was detected many times. The rearrangement joins TRBV4-1 to TRBJ1-1; perhaps TRBD1 as D (5 bases). Trimming took 1 base from V and 3 from J, leaving 9 bases between them. This CDR3 is 14 amino acids long. Germline V gene sequence: CDR1 MGHRA, CDR2 YSYEKL. The CDR3 reads CASSQGTGDTEAFF. The CDR3 DNA sequence: TGCGCCAGCAGCCAAGGAACAGGCGACACTGAAGCTTTCTTT.

The CDR3 reads CASSPVGTSGRAGEQFF. CDR3 sequence (DNA): TGCGCCAGCAGCCCCGTTGGGACTAGCGGGAGGGCAGGGGAGCAGTTCTTC. The chain is built from TRBV4-1 and TRBJ2-1; 16 nucleotides align to TRBD2. Germline lookup yields CDR1 MGHRA and CDR2 YSYEKL. This CDR3 is built from 17 residues. V shed 4 bases, J shed 10 bases, and the junction held 10 bases outside the gene matches.

The rearrangement joins TRBV15 to TRBJ2-3; D remains unclear. The CDR3 is 12 residues long. With 4 bases removed from V and 5 bases from J, the gap between germline ends came to 7 bases. From germline, CDR1 is LNHNV and CDR2 YYDKDF (reference sequence). CDR3: CATSTTRDTQYF. The DNA for the CDR3 is TGTGCCACCAGCACTACTCGAGATACGCAGTATTTT.

This clone was detected a few times. The chain recombines TRBV10-3 with TRBJ2-3, with a possible D match to TRBD1 (6 bases). There are 13 residues in the CDR3. Germline assignment: CDR1 ENHRY and CDR2 SYGVKD. V was trimmed by 11 bases and J by 1 base, leaving 13 bases between them. The CDR3 sequence: CAASTGRTDTQYF. CDR3 DNA sequence: TGTGCCGCCTCGACAGGCCGCACAGATACGCAGTATTTT.

The rearrangement joins TRBV2 to TRBJ1-2, with 10 bases lining up with TRBD1. The CDR3 covers 11 residues. Per germline, CDR1 SNHLY and CDR2 FYNNEI. With V trimmed by 4 bases and J by 12 bases, 2 bases remained unmatched. DNA of the CDR3: TGTGCCAGCAGTGGGACAGGGGGTAACACCTTC. Its protein is CASSGTGGNTF. Combining the CDR3 with reference TRBV2 and TRBJ1-2 gives the whole variable domain EPEVTQTPSHQVTQMGQEVILRCVPISNHLYFYWYRQILGQKVEFLVSFYNNEISEKSEIFDDQFSVERPDGSNFTLKIRSTKLEDSAMYFCASSGTGGNTFGSGTRLTVV.